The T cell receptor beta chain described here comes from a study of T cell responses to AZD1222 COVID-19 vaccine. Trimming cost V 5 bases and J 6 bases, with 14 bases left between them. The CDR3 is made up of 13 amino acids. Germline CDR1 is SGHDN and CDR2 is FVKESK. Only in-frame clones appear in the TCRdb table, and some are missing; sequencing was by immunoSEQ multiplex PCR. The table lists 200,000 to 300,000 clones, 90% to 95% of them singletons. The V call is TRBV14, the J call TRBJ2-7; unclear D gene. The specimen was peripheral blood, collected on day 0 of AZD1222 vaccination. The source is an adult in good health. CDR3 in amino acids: CASSVRNLGEQYF. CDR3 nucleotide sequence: TGTGCCAGCAGCGTACGTAACCTGGGCGAGCAGTACTTC.